The source of this T cell receptor beta chain is a study of CD8+ T cells in alopecia areata. The study's findings and limits: The study found higher clonality in lesional than normal scalp, especially in alopecia totalis/universalis.

Regarding this clone: Its antigen is not known.

The CDR3 consists of 13 residues. Trimming removed 0 bases from V and 3 bases from J, with 8 bases in between. The germline gives CDR1 GTSNPN, CDR2 SVGIG (reference sequence). Sequencing used cDNA as its template, made by extracting RNA and reverse transcribing it. Clones were sequenced by immunoSEQ multiplex PCR, and TCRdb holds only the in-frame ones, with some missing. The sample contains about 180,000 clones, 50% to 70% of which appear only once. The TCR was taken from a human donor with alopecia areata. This rearrangement joins TRBV30 to TRBJ2-5; possible D gene TRBD1, 5 bases. The material sequenced was CD4+ T cells sorted from blood, taken at week 0. CDR3 residues: CAWSVAGKETQYF. In DNA, the CDR3 is TGTGCCTGGAGTGTTGCAGGGAAAGAGACCCAGTACTTC.